The next 23 T cell receptor beta chains were all read from a single sample in a study of regulatory T cells in long-lasting Graves disease. In building TCR beta libraries, iRepertoire HTBI primers were used together with Arm-PCR of CDR3 regions. MiXCR, applied by TCRdb to the multiplex PCR reads, yields one record per CDR3 protein. The sample shows a few hundred thousand distinct CDR3 sequences, approximately 15% of them seen only once. Time point described: newly diagnosed GD, antithyroid drugs for less than 3 months. The authors made the TCR library using RNA they extracted from PBMCs. The sample was also linked to a second study, of T cells in Graves' hyperthyroidism and ophthalmopathy.

The sequencing here drew on peripheral blood mononuclear cells (PBMCs), taken at new diagnosis, from a patient treated with antithyroid drugs. These receptors all stem from a man aged 40-49 years with Graves disease.

The gene calls are TRBV20-1 and TRBJ2-1, with D perhaps TRBD1 (5 bases). The germline CDR1 and CDR2 sequences are DFQATT and SNEGSKA (reference sequence). Trimming removed 6 bases at V and 0 bases at J, with 6 bases between. The CDR3 contains 12 residues. CDR3 protein: CSAGLSYNEQFF. In DNA form, the CDR3 reads TGCAGTGCGGGGCTCTCCTACAATGAGCAGTTCTTC.

This clonotype was recorded a few times. This chain joins TRBV6-1 and TRBJ1-5; tentatively, D is TRBD1 (5 bases). Trimming took off 5 bases at V and 2 bases at J, with 13 bases between the two ends. Germline V CDR1 and CDR2: MNHNS, SASEGT. The CDR3 is 15 residues long. In nucleotides, the CDR3 is TGTGCCAGCAGTAAGCGACAGAGTGGCAATCAGCCCCAGCATTTT. This encodes CASSKRQSGNQPQHF.

This clonotype was recorded a few times. The chain carries TRBV9 and TRBJ2-1; 14 bases are a match to TRBD2. The CDR3 sequence is 15 residues long. Germline trimming cut 2 bases from V and 9 bases from J; bases unmatched to any gene: 4. Germline V lookup: CDR1 SGDLS, CDR2 YYNGEE. The CDR3 DNA reads as TGTGCCAGCAGCGTCAGGACTAGCGGGGGGTCTGAGCAGTTCTTC. The encoded protein is CASSVRTSGGSEQFF.

This clonotype was picked up many times. This chain connects TRBV12-3 or TRBV12-4 to TRBJ2-1, with 13 nucleotides matching TRBD2. This CDR3 contains 14 residues. The V segment lost 6 bases and the J segment 7 bases; nucleotides outside the gene matches: 3. CDR3 DNA sequence: TGTGCCAGCAGATGGACTAGCGGGGGTAATGAGCAGTTCTTC. Translation gives CASRWTSGGNEQFF.

In its sample, this clonotype was seen many times. The rearrangement links TRBV12-3 or TRBV12-4 to TRBJ1-5, with 11 bases fitting TRBD1. Trimming removed 5 bases from V and 6 bases from J; junction bases left unmatched: 3. The CDR3 extends over 14 amino acids. CDR3 sequence: CASSRTGGFQPQHF. DNA for the CDR3: TGTGCCAGCAGTCGGACAGGGGGCTTTCAGCCCCAGCATTTT.

This clonotype was seen ten or more times. This rearrangement joins TRBV5-1 to TRBJ1-1; D is undetermined. Trimming left V 2 bases short and J 3 bases short, with 8 bases between. Germline CDR1 SGHRS, CDR2 YFSETQ. The CDR3 runs 13 residues. The chain's CDR3 is CASSFQTDTEAFF. The CDR3 bases are TGCGCCAGCAGCTTTCAGACGGACACTGAAGCTTTCTTT.

This clonotype was seen a few times. The CDR3 bases are TGTGCCAGCAGTTACGGGGGGACAGGGTCCTACGAGCAGTACTTC. Amino acids: CASSYGGTGSYEQYF. The chain combines TRBV6-5 with TRBJ2-7; 9 nucleotides line up with TRBD1. Germline V gene data show CDR1 as MNHEY and CDR2 as SVGAGI. V lost 2 bases to trimming and J lost 1 base; unmatched junction nucleotides: 3. CDR3 size: 15 residues.

V usage is TRBV30 and J usage is TRBJ2-7, with D tentatively TRBD1 (5 bases). The germline V gene encodes CDR1 GTSNPN and CDR2 SVGIG (reference sequence). The CDR3 is made up of 14 amino acids. The V and J ends lost 0 bases and 3 bases respectively, with 12 bases between them. The CDR3 sequence: CAWSVPGLIYEQYF. The CDR3 bases are TGTGCCTGGAGTGTACCAGGGTTGATCTACGAGCAGTACTTC. The variable domain in full, with the rest retrieved from reference TRBV30 and TRBJ2-7, is SQTIHQWPATLVQPVGSPLSLECTVEGTSNPNLYWYRQAAGRGLQLLFYSVGIGQISSEVPQNLSASRPQDRQFILSSKKLLLSDSGFYLCAWSVPGLIYEQYFGPGTRLTVT.

This clonotype was counted ten times or more. The chain couples TRBV28 to TRBJ2-5; 8 bases agree with TRBD2. The CDR3 extends over 15 amino acids. From germline, CDR1 is MDHEN and CDR2 SYDVKM. Germline trimming cut 5 bases from V and 2 bases from J; bases unmatched to any gene: 7. The CDR3 nucleotides are TGTGCCAGCAGTCCGGCGGTAGCGGGGCAAGAGACCCAGTACTTC. This sequence encodes CASSPAVAGQETQYF. The entire variable domain, with the rest obtained from reference TRBV28 and TRBJ2-5, is as follows: DVKVTQSSRYLVKRTGEKVFLECVQDMDHENMFWYRQDPGLGLRLIYFSYDVKMKEKGDIPEGYSVSREKKERFSLILESASTNQTSMYLCASSPAVAGQETQYFGPGTRLLVL.

There are many counts of this clonotype. This chain joins TRBV5-5 and TRBJ1-1; D call uncertain. CDR1 is SGHKS and CDR2 is YYEKEE in the germline V gene (reference sequence). The CDR3 consists of 14 residues. Trimming removed 1 base from V and 3 bases from J, with 10 bases in between. The CDR3 is CASSLYARDTEAFF. CDR3 DNA: TGTGCCAGCAGCTTGTATGCGAGGGACACTGAAGCTTTCTTT.

This clonotype has only a few counts. This chain connects TRBV6-9 to TRBJ1-4; perhaps TRBD1 as D (5 bases). The CDR3 runs to 15 residues. Trimming took off 3 bases at V and 10 bases at J, with 18 bases between the two ends. Germline loops: CDR1 MNHGY, CDR2 SVAAGI. In DNA, the CDR3 is TGTGCCAGCAGTTACTCAGGCAGGGCAAGCGGAAAACTGTTTTTT. Translation: CASSYSGRASGKLFF.

This clonotype occurred many times. The V and J genes are TRBV2 and TRBJ2-7; a possible D gene is TRBD2 (7 bases). This CDR3 is 15 amino acids long. Between the trimmed V and J ends, which lost 5 bases and 4 bases, there was a span of 18 bases. The germline gives CDR1 SNHLY, CDR2 FYNNEI. The CDR3 sequence is CASSMGGGAGYEQYF. The CDR3 DNA reads as TGTGCCAGCAGTATGGGCGGGGGCGCTGGGTACGAGCAGTACTTC. The full variable domain, with the rest looked up from reference TRBV2 and TRBJ2-7, is EPEVTQTPSHQVTQMGQEVILRCVPISNHLYFYWYRQILGQKVEFLVSFYNNEISEKSEIFDDQFSVERPDGSNFTLKIRSTKLEDSAMYFCASSMGGGAGYEQYFGPGTRLTVT.

This clonotype was recorded many times. V usage is TRBV18 and J usage is TRBJ2-2, with D unclear. Trimming removed 3 bases at V and 0 bases at J, with 8 bases between. This CDR3 region has 15 residues. Germline V gene data show CDR1 as KGHSH and CDR2 as LQKENI. The CDR3 sequence: CASSPYNSNTGELFF. CDR3 DNA: TGTGCCAGCTCACCCTACAATTCGAACACCGGGGAGCTGTTTTTT. Together with reference TRBV18 and TRBJ2-2, the CDR3 gives the full variable domain: NAGVMQNPRHLVRRRGQEARLRCSPMKGHSHVYWYRQLPEEGLKFMVYLQKENIIDESGMPKERFSAEFPKEGPSILRIQQVVRGDSAAYFCASSPYNSNTGELFFGEGSRLTVL.

The chain couples TRBV5-8 to TRBJ1-1, with 7 positions matching TRBD1. The CDR3 is 17 residues long. V trimming: 1 base; J trimming: 2 bases; junction bases outside the gene matches: 11. CDR1 is SGHTS and CDR2 is YDEGEE in the germline V gene. For the CDR3, the DNA is TGTGCCAGCAGCTTGTGGGGGACAGACGACTACAACACTGAAGCTTTCTTT. It encodes CASSLWGTDDYNTEAFF.

Many counts were recorded for this clonotype. The genes are TRBV7-9 and TRBJ2-3; TRBD2 is a possible D gene (7 bases). This CDR3 region has 16 residues. Germline values: CDR1 SEHNR, CDR2 FQNEAQ (reference sequence). Trimming cost V 4 bases and J 2 bases, with 16 bases left between them. The CDR3 nucleotides are TGTGCCAGCAGCTCGCGTTTCGGGGGGCCCACAGATACGCAGTATTTT. Translating it yields CASSSRFGGPTDTQYF.

This clonotype was seen many times. The junction departs from germline at one end; a sequencing error may be responsible. The chain is built from TRBV9 and TRBJ2-3, with no clear D. This CDR3 has 13 residues. Germline loops: CDR1 SGDLS, CDR2 YYNGEE. CDR3 DNA sequence: TGTGCCAGCATGTCTGCTGGCACGGATACGCAGTATTTT. This sequence encodes CASMSAGTDTQYF.

The rearrangement links TRBV5-4 to TRBJ1-2; perhaps TRBD1 as D (6 bases). The length of the CDR3 is 14 residues. CDR1 SGHNT and CDR2 YYREEE come from the germline V gene (reference sequence). The V end was cut by 0 bases, the J end by 3 bases, with 9 bases between. Here the CDR3 reads CASSLDREYYGYTF. The CDR3 DNA reads TGTGCCAGCAGCTTGGACAGGGAGTACTATGGCTACACCTTC.

This clonotype was seen repeatedly, ten times or more. The chain carries TRBV5-1 and TRBJ2-1; 8 bases match TRBD2. V was clipped by 4 bases and J by 7 bases; unmatched bases: 10. This CDR3 contains 15 residues. Germline-derived CDR1 and CDR2 are SGHRS and YFSETQ. CDR3 sequence (DNA): TGCGCCAGCAGCCCCGGGAGGGGAGGTTCTAATGAGCAGTTCTTC. It yields the protein CASSPGRGGSNEQFF.

Ten or more counts support this clonotype. CDR3 protein: CASSLVDSYEQYF. DNA for the CDR3: TGTGCCAGCAGTTTAGTCGACTCCTACGAGCAGTACTTC. The chain uses TRBV12-3 or TRBV12-4 and TRBJ2-7, with D unresolved. This CDR3 spans 13 amino acids. V lost 1 base, J lost 0 bases, and 4 bases lay in between.

The chain joins TRBV20-1 to TRBJ2-3; no clear D. V gave up 5 bases and J gave up 0 bases, with 12 bases separating them. The CDR3 covers 14 residues. The germline V gene encodes CDR1 DFQATT and CDR2 SNEGSKA (reference sequence). The CDR3: CSAYKFTSTDTQYF. In nucleotides, the CDR3 is TGCAGTGCTTATAAATTTACTAGCACAGATACGCAGTATTTT.

This clonotype was counted many times. The chain couples TRBV28 to TRBJ1-1; weak D call: TRBD1 (6 bases). V lost 3 bases and J 4 bases, leaving 18 bases between the germline ends. This CDR3 is built from 16 residues. Germline values: CDR1 MDHEN, CDR2 SYDVKM. This CDR3 is CASSLGHGWGATEAFF. The CDR3, as DNA: TGTGCCAGCAGTTTGGGACATGGGTGGGGGGCCACTGAAGCTTTCTTT.

This clonotype was seen only a few times. J is TRBJ1-1 and V is TRBV30; D gene unclear. The germline V and J ends were trimmed by 2 bases and 0 bases, with 13 bases remaining between them. There are 15 residues in the CDR3. Germline V gene data show CDR1 as GTSNPN and CDR2 as SVGIG (reference sequence). In nucleotides, the CDR3 is TGTGCCTGGAGTTTGGGCCGAAACATGAACACTGAAGCTTTCTTT. This gives the protein CAWSLGRNMNTEAFF. The full variable domain, in which reference TRBV30 and TRBJ1-1 provide the parts outside the CDR3, is SQTIHQWPATLVQPVGSPLSLECTVEGTSNPNLYWYRQAAGRGLQLLFYSVGIGQISSEVPQNLSASRPQDRQFILSSKKLLLSDSGFYLCAWSLGRNMNTEAFFGQGTRLTVV.

This clonotype turned up a few times. The genes are TRBV9 and TRBJ2-2; a weak D match, TRBD2 (5 bases). CDR1 is SGDLS and CDR2 is YYNGEE in the germline V gene. Trimming removed 0 bases from V and 4 bases from J, with 10 bases in between. This CDR3 spans 15 amino acids. The CDR3 DNA reads TGTGCCAGCAGCGTAGGGTGGAGCGGCACCGGGGAGCTGTTTTTT. It codes for CASSVGWSGTGELFF.